This T cell receptor (beta chain) was sequenced during a study of PD-L1 blockade in urothelial cancer. The CDR3 loop spans 18 amino acids. Trimming at V came to 4 bases and at J to 3 bases, leaving 15 bases not matched to a gene. Germline values: CDR1 LGHNA, CDR2 YNFKEQ. TCRdb's copy holds only in-frame clones and misses some; the assay was immunoSEQ multiplex PCR. The sample lists fewer than 130,000 clones; under 85% were seen once. Every patient provided from 1 to 8 samples, collected pretreatment and on-treatment. Sample: PBMCs, taken around atezolizumab (anti-PD-L1) treatment. V is TRBV4-2 and J is TRBJ2-3; the match to TRBD2 covers 8 bases. The TCR originated in a man aged 50-60 years with urothelial cancer. This CDR3 reads CASSPEASQREQTDTQYF. The CDR3 bases are TGTGCCAGCAGCCCAGAGGCTTCCCAGCGGGAGCAGACAGATACGCAGTATTTT.